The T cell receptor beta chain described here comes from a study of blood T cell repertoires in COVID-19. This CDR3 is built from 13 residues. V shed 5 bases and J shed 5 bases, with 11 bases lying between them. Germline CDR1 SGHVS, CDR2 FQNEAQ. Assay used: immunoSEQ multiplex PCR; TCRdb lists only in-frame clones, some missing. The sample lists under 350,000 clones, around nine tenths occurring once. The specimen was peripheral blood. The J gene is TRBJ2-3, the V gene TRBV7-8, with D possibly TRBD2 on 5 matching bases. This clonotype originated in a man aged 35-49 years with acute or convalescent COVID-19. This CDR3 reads CASSPRGEDTQYF. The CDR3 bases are TGTGCCAGCAGCCCCCGGGGTGAAGATACGCAGTATTTT.